This T cell receptor (beta chain) was identified in a study of CD8 T cells in Susac syndrome. Both CD4+ and CD8+ T cells were negatively isolated, and TEMRA cells underwent FACS enrichment. Deletions cut 6 bases from V and 1 base from J, with 15 bases between. Germline V gene data show CDR1 as MNHNS and CDR2 as SASEGT. CDR3 length: 16 amino acids. RNA totalling about 0.5 to 1 ug underwent reverse transcription with random hexamers. The immunoSEQ assay covered 54 Vbeta and 13 Jbeta segments for CDR3. TCRdb ran MiXCR on the immunoSEQ multiplex PCR reads and lists one entry per CDR3 protein. The table records 150,000 to 200,000 distinct CDR3 sequences, around 93% of them present only once.

The sequence came from a human donor in good health. The chain couples TRBV6-1 to TRBJ2-2; TRBD1 is a possible D gene (6 bases). The material sequenced was CD4+ T cells from PBMCs. The CDR3 here is CASSRPGTQNTGELFF. In nucleotides, the CDR3 is TGTGCCAGCAGCCGGCCCGGGACACAGAACACCGGGGAGCTGTTTTTT.